This TCR beta chain was sequenced in a study of blood T cells in healthy people across ages. Broader study findings: Naive CD4+ cell counts and diversity both ran higher in long-lived than in aged donors. CMV infection status of these donors was not known.

This CDR3 has 11 residues. CDR1 and CDR2 from the germline V gene are SGHAT and FQNNGV. V dropped 3 bases and J dropped 9 bases, with 6 bases sitting between them. A second PCR, run for about 7 to 11 cycles, used a sample-barcoded 5' primer plus a J-beta primer mix. TCRdb analysed the 5' RACE reads with MiXCR anew, one entry per CDR3 protein. The sample holds about 540,000 distinct CDR3 sequences, about 24% seen once. Points on this clonotype: Its target is unknown.

This same sample was also taken into another study, of T cells of mothers and their children. From that second work: Researchers report slightly higher, though non-significant, overlap in related mother-child pairs than in unrelated pairs.

The chain is built from TRBV11-2 and TRBJ2-1; D gene ambiguous. The TCR originated in a boy aged 5 to 17 in good health. Material: blood. CDR3 amino acids: CASSFTAEQFF. DNA of the CDR3: TGTGCCAGCAGCTTCACAGCTGAGCAGTTCTTC. Full variable domain (missing parts from reference TRBV11-2 and TRBJ2-1): EAGVAQSPRYKIIEKRQSVAFWCNPISGHATLYWYQQILGQGPKLLIQFQNNGVVDDSQLPKDRFSAERLKGVDSTLKIQPAKLEDSAVYLCASSFTAEQFFGPGTRLTVL.